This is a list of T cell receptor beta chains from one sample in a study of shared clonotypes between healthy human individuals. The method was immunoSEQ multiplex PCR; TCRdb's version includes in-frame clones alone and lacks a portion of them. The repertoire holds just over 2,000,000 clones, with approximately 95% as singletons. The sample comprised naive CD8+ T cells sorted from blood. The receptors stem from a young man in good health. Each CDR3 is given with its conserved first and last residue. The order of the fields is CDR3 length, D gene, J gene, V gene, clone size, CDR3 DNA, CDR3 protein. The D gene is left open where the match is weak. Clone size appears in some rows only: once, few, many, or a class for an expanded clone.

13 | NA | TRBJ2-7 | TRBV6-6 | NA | TGTGCCAGCAGTTACTCGATAGGCTACGAGCAGTACTTC | CASSYSIGYEQYF
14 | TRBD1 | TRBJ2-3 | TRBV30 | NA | TGTGCCTGGAGCGGGGGACAGGGCACAGATACGCAGTATTTT | CAWSGGQGTDTQYF
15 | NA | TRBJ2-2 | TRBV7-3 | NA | TGTGCCAGCAGCCAACAGGGATTGGGCACCGGGGAGCTGTTTTTT | CASSQQGLGTGELFF
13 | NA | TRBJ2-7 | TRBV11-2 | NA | TGTGCCAGCAGTCATACTGGGAACTACGAGCAGTACTTC | CASSHTGNYEQYF
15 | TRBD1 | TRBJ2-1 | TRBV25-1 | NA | TGTGCCAGCAGTGAATATAACAGGGGGCTAGATGAGCAGTTCTTC | CASSEYNRGLDEQFF
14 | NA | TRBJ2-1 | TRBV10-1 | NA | TGCGCCAGCAGTGATCGGGGCCTAAACAATGAGCAGTTCTTC | CASSDRGLNNEQFF
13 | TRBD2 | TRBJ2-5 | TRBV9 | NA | TGTGCCAGCAGCTCCAGCAGCGGGGATACCCAGTACTTC | CASSSSSGDTQYF
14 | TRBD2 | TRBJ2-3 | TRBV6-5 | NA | TGTGCCAGCAGTTATTTCCTAGCGGCGGATACGCAGTATTTT | CASSYFLAADTQYF
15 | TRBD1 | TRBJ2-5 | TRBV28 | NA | TGTGCCAGCAGTTTCGAGACAGGGGGGGAAGAGACCCAGTACTTC | CASSFETGGEETQYF
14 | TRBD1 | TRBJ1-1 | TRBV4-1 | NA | TGCGCCAGCAGCCATACCAGGGGGGGGACTGAAGCTTTCTTT | CASSHTRGGTEAFF
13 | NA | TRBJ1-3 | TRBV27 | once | TGTGCCAGCAGTTGGGACTCTGGAAACACCATATATTTT | CASSWDSGNTIYF
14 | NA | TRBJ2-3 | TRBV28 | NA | TGTGCCAGCATAGCGAACCCCAGCACAGATACGCAGTATTTT | CASIANPSTDTQYF
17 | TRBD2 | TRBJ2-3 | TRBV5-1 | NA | TGCGCCAGCAGCTTCGTGGGACTAGCGTATAGCACAGATACGCAGTATTTT | CASSFVGLAYSTDTQYF
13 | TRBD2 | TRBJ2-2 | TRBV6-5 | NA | TGTGCCAGCAGTGATACGGGGAGGGTGGAGCTGTTTTTT | CASSDTGRVELFF
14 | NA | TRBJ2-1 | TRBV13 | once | TGTGCCAGCAGCTTAGGGCAGGGTGTGAATGAGCAGTTCTTC | CASSLGQGVNEQFF
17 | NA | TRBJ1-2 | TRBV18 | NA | TGTGCCAGCTCACCACGGATGGGTGAGGGGGACCTCTATGGCTACACCTTC | CASSPRMGEGDLYGYTF
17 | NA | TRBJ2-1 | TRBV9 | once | TGTGCCAGCAGCGTAGGAGTCGCGGGCCCCGCTTACAATGAGCAGTTCTTC | CASSVGVAGPAYNEQFF
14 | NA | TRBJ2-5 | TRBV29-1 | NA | TGCAGCGTTGAAGATCTCGGGACTGAAGAGACCCAGTACTTC | CSVEDLGTEETQYF
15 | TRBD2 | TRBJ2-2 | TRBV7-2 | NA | TGTGCCAGCAGCTACGGGACTAGCGGCACCGGGGAGCTGTTTTTT | CASSYGTSGTGELFF
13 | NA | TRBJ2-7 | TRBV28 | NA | TGTGCCAGCAGTTTTGCGGGTAGCTACGAGCAGTACTTC | CASSFAGSYEQYF
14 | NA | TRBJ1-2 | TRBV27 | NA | TGTGCCAGCAGTTTAACGGCGTTTTGGGTTGGCTACACCTTC | CASSLTAFWVGYTF
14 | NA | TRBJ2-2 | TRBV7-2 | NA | TGTGCCAGCAGCGCATACCCCTACACCGGGGAGCTGTTTTTT | CASSAYPYTGELFF
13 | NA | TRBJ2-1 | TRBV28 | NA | TGTGCCAGCAGTCACACGGCTACGAATGAGCAGTTCTTC | CASSHTATNEQFF
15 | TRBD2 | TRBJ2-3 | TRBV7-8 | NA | TGTGCCAGCAGCTTAGGCGGGACTAGCGGGGATACGCAGTATTTT | CASSLGGTSGDTQYF
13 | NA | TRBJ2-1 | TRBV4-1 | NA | TGCGCCAGCAGTCTCGTCCCTGACAATGAGCAGTTCTTC | CASSLVPDNEQFF
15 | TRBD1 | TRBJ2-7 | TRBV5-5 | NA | TGTGCCAGCAGCTTGGGTAGGGACAGTTCCTACGAGCAGTACTTC | CASSLGRDSSYEQYF
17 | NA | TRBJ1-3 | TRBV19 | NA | TGTGCCAGTGGGTTTTACCCTAAAGGAACTTCGGGAAACACCATATATTTT | CASGFYPKGTSGNTIYF
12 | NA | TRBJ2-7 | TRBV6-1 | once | TGTGCCAGCAGTGAGATAGGGAACGAGCAGTACTTC | CASSEIGNEQYF
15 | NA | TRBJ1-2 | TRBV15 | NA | TGTGCCACCAGCAGAGATCAGATAGGGGGGAACGGCTACACCTTC | CATSRDQIGGNGYTF
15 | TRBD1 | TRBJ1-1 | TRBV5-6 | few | TGTGCCAGCAGGATGTGGGGACAGGGTGGGACTGAAGCTTTCTTT | CASRMWGQGGTEAFF
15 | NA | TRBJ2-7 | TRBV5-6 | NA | TGTGCCAGCAGCTTGGCCGAGCCGGCAAAGTACGAGCAGTACTTC | CASSLAEPAKYEQYF
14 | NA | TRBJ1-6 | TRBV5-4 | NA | TGTGCCAGCAGCTTGTCAGGGTTCGGTTCACCCCTCCACTTT | CASSLSGFGSPLHF
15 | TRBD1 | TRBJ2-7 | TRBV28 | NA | TGTGCCAGCAGCGAAGGGACAGGTGACTCCTACGAGCAGTACTTC | CASSEGTGDSYEQYF
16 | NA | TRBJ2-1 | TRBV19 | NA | TGTGCCAGTAGTATATCGAGAGGGGCTCTAGGCAATGAGCAGTTCTTC | CASSISRGALGNEQFF
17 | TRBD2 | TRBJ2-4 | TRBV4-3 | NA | TGCGCCAGCAGCCAAGGGATAAGGACTAGCGCCCGGGACATTCAGTACTTC | CASSQGIRTSARDIQYF
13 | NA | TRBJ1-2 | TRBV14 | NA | TGTGCCAGCAGACAACTCGGGTACGATGGCTACACCTTC | CASRQLGYDGYTF
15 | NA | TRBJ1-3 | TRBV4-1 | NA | TGCGCCAGCAGCCAAGATCGGACAGATGGAAACACCATATATTTT | CASSQDRTDGNTIYF
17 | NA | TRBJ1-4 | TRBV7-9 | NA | TGTGCCAGCAGCTTGGCTACAGGGTCTGGCACTAATGAAAAACTGTTTTTT | CASSLATGSGTNEKLFF
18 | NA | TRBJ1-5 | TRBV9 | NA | TGTGCCAGCAGGGCGGGATCTAAATCCGCTTATAGCAATCAGCCCCAGCATTTT | CASRAGSKSAYSNQPQHF
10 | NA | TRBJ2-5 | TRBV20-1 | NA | TGCAGTGCTAGGCAAGAGACCCAGTACTTC | CSARQETQYF
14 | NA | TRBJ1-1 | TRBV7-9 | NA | TGTGCCAGCAGCTTAGCGGGGCTATACACTGAAGCTTTCTTT | CASSLAGLYTEAFF
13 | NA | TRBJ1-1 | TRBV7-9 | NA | TGTGCCAGCAGCCCCCAGGTGGGCACTGAAGCTTTCTTT | CASSPQVGTEAFF
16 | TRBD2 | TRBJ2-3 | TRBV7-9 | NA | TGTGCCAGCAGCCCCAGGAGCGGGGGCGACACAGATACGCAGTATTTT | CASSPRSGGDTDTQYF
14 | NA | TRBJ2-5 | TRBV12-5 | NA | TGTGCTAGTGGTTTGGTACCTACCGAGGGGGCCCAGTACTTC | CASGLVPTEGAQYF
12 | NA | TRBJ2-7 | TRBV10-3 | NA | TGTGCCATCAGTGAGGGGAGTCTAGGGCCGTACTTC | CAISEGSLGPYF
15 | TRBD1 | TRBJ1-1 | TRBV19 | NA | TGTGCCAGTAGAAAGCAGACAGGGCTGAACACTGAAGCTTTCTTT | CASRKQTGLNTEAFF
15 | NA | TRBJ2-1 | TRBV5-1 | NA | TGCGCCAGCAGCTCCGGGACCGCCGCCTACAATGAGCAGTTCTTC | CASSSGTAAYNEQFF
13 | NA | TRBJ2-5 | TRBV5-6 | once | TGTGCCAGCAGCTGGAGTGGGGGAGAGACCCAGTACTTC | CASSWSGGETQYF
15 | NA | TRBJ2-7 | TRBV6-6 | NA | TGTGCCAGCAGTTACAGCCCGGGAAACTCCTACGAGCAGTACTTC | CASSYSPGNSYEQYF
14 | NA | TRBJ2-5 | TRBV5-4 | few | TGTGCCAGCAGCTTGCACGGGCGGGGAGAGACCCAGTACTTC | CASSLHGRGETQYF
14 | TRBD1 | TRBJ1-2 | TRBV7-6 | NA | TGTGCCAGCAGCTTCGGGACAGGGGACTATGGCTACACCTTC | CASSFGTGDYGYTF